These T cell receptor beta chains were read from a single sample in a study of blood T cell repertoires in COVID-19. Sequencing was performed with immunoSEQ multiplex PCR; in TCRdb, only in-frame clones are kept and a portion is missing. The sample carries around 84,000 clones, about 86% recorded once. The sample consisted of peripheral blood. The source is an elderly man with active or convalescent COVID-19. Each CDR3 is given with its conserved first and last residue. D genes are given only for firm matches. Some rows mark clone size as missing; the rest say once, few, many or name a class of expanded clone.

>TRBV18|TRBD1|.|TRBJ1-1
TGTGCCAGCTCACCGACCCAGGGGGGAAGCGCTGAAGCTTTCTTT
CASSPTQGGSAEAFF
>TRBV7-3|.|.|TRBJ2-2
TGTGCCAGCAGTCAGCAACCGGGACAGAACACCGGGGAGCTGTTTTTT
CASSQQPGQNTGELFF
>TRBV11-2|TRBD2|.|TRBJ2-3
TGTGCCAGCAGCCTTAGCGGGACGATCACAGATACGCAGTATTTT
CASSLSGTITDTQYF
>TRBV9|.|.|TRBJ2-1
TGTGCCAGCAGCGGCCGGGACTTCTACTACAATGAGCAGTTCTTC
CASSGRDFYYNEQFF
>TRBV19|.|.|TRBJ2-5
TGTGCCAGTAGTATGGGCGTCTCCCAAGAGACCCAGTACTTC
CASSMGVSQETQYF
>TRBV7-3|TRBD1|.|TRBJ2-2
TGTGCCAGCAGCCCAAAACTCGTTTGGGGACAGTTCGCGAACACCGGGGAGCTGTTTTTT
CASSPKLVWGQFANTGELFF
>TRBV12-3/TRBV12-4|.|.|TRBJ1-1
TGTGCCAGCAGAATTTCTCTCGTTGCTTTCTTT
CASRISLVAFF
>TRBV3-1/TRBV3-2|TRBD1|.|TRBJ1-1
TGTGCCAGCAGCCAACTGGACAGGGGGAACACTGAAGCTTTCTTT
CASSQLDRGNTEAFF
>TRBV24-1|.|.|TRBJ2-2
TGTGCCACCAGTGGTAGGGGATCAACCGGGGAGCTGTTTTTT
CATSGRGSTGELFF
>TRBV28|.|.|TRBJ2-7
TGTGCCACCCACCGGGACTCACGGGGTGCGCAGTACTTC
CATHRDSRGAQYF
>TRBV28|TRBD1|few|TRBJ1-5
TGTGCCAGCAGTTTGGGAGACAGGGACAATCAGCCCCAGCATTTT
CASSLGDRDNQPQHF
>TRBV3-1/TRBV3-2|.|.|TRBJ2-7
TGTGCCAGCAGGAAAGACAGATCCCACGAGCAGTACTTC
CASRKDRSHEQYF
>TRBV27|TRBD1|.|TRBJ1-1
TGTGCCAGCTGTCGACAGGGCGGTAACACTGAAGCTTTCTTT
CASCRQGGNTEAFF
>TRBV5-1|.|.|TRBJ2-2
TGCGCCAGCAGCTTGTCGGTCCCGAGGAACACCGGGGAGCTGTTTTTT
CASSLSVPRNTGELFF
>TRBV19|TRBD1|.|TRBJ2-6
TGTGCCAGTAGTATAGGGGCAGGGGGCACTGGGGCCAACGTCCTGACTTTC
CASSIGAGGTGANVLTF
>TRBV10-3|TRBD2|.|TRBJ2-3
TGTGCCATCAGCGGGACTAGCGGGGGGGCCGGCACAGATACGCAGTATTTT
CAISGTSGGAGTDTQYF
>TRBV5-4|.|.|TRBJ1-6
TGTGCCAGCAGCACCACGACAGTCTTTAATTCACCCCTCCACTTT
CASSTTTVFNSPLHF
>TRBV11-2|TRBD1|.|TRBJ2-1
TGTGCCAGCAGCGCCCGGACAGGGATGGGCAATGAGCAGTTCTTC
CASSARTGMGNEQFF
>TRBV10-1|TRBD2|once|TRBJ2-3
TGCGCCAGCAGGGCCTCCCGGGGGGCAGATACGCAGTATTTT
CASRASRGADTQYF
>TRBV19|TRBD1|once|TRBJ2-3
TGTGCCAGTAGACCACAGGGGCCGCTAAAGGATACGCAGTATTTT
CASRPQGPLKDTQYF
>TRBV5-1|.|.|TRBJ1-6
TGCGCCAGCAGCCAAGGAGGGCCGAGATATAATTCACCCCTCCACTTT
CASSQGGPRYNSPLHF
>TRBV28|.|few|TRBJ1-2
TGTGCCAGCAGTTTAGGGCGAGGGGGCTACACCTTC
CASSLGRGGYTF
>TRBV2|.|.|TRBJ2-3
TGTGCCAGCAGGAGAACAGATACGCAGTATTTT
CASRRTDTQYF
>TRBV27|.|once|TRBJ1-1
TGTGCCAGCAGTTTATCGTTTCCGGGGGGGCGGACGATGAACACTGAAGCTTTCTTT
CASSLSFPGGRTMNTEAFF
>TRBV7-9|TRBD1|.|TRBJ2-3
TGTGCCAGCAGCCCTGGACAGGGAGCAGATACGCAGTATTTT
CASSPGQGADTQYF
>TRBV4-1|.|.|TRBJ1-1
TGCGCCAGCAGCCAGTTGACAGCTATAGGCACTGAAGCTTTCTTT
CASSQLTAIGTEAFF
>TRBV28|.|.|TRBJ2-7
TGTGCCAGCAGTCCCAGGGGTTCGTACTCCTACGAGCAGTACTTC
CASSPRGSYSYEQYF
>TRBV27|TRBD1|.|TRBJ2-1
TGTGCCAGCAGTCCTAAAACCCCCGGGACAGAGGGTGAGCAGTTCTTC
CASSPKTPGTEGEQFF
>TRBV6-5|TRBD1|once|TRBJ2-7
TGTGCCAGCAGTAGGGACAGTGGAAACCAGTACTTC
CASSRDSGNQYF
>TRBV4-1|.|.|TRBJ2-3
TGCGCCAGCAGCCAAGACGGGGTCAGGGGAGATACGCAGTATTTT
CASSQDGVRGDTQYF
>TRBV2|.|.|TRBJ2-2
TGTGCCAGCAGTGCAATCAGGAACACCGGGGAGCTGTTTTTT
CASSAIRNTGELFF
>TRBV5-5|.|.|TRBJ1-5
TGTGCCAGCAGCTTGGGGCAGGGAGGTCAGCCCCAGCATTTT
CASSLGQGGQPQHF
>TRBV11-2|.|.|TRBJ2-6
TGTGCCAGCAGCTTAGATGAGGGCCGAGGGCGTCCTGGGGCCAACGTCCTGACTTTC
CASSLDEGRGRPGANVLTF
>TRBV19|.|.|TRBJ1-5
TGTGCCAGTAGTATAGTACCGGATCAGCCCCAGCATTTT
CASSIVPDQPQHF
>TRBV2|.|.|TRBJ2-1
TGTGCCAGCAGTGAAGTCCACGGGGTTGCTGAGCAGTTCTTC
CASSEVHGVAEQFF
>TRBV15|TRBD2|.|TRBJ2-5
TGTGCCACCAGCAGAGATCTAGCGGGAGGGCCTGAGACCCAGTACTTC
CATSRDLAGGPETQYF
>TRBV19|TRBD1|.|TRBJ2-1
TGTGCCAGTAGTAGGCCGGGACAGGGGAGCAATGAGCAGTTCTTC
CASSRPGQGSNEQFF
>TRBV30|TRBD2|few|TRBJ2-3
TGTGCCTGGAGTGGGGTAGCGGGGGCTAGCACAGATACGCAGTATTTT
CAWSGVAGASTDTQYF
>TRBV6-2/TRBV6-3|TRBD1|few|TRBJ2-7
TGTGCCAGCAGTTACGGGCTCTGGGACAGGGGCTCCTACGAGCAGTACTTC
CASSYGLWDRGSYEQYF
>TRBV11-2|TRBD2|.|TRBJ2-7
TGTGCCAGCAGCTTTGAGCGCGGGAGCTACGAGCAGTACTTC
CASSFERGSYEQYF
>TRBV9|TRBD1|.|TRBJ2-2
TGTGCCAGCAGCGTAGTGACAGGGGGCATTGCCGGGGAGCTGTTTTTT
CASSVVTGGIAGELFF
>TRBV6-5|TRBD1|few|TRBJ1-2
TGTGCCAGCACCCATATAATCAGGGGGAACTATGGCTACACCTTC
CASTHIIRGNYGYTF
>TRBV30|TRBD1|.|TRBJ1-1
TGTGCCTGGAGCATAACAGGGGTCACTGAAGCTTTCTTT
CAWSITGVTEAFF
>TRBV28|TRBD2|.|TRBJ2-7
TGTGCCAGCAGAGCCGCGGGGGGGGTAGCAGGAATCCCCTACGAGCAGTACTTC
CASRAAGGVAGIPYEQYF
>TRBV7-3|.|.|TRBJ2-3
TGTGCCAGTTCGGTGGATCCGGGAGATACGCAGTATTTT
CASSVDPGDTQYF
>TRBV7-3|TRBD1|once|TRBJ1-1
TGTGCCAGCAGCCCAGCAGGGGGCTGGAACACTGAAGCTTTCTTT
CASSPAGGWNTEAFF
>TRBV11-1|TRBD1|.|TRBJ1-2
TGTGCCAGCAGCTCGGGACAGGGGTCGTGGGGCTACACCTTC
CASSSGQGSWGYTF
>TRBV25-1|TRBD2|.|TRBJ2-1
TGTGCCAGCAGTGAAACCAAAAGGACTAGCGGGGGGCCAAATGAGCAGTTCTTC
CASSETKRTSGGPNEQFF
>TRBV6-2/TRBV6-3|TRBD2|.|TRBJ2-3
TGTGCCAGCAGCACCGGGACTAGAGTGGATACGCAGTATTTT
CASSTGTRVDTQYF
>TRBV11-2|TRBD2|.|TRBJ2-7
TGTGCCAGCAGCTTAGGGACTAGCGCGATACCTTACGAGCAGTACTTC
CASSLGTSAIPYEQYF
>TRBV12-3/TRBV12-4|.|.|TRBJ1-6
TGTGCCAGCACGGGCTCCTATAATTCACCCCTCCACTTT
CASTGSYNSPLHF
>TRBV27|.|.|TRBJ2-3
TGTGCCAGCAGTTTAGGGAGCCTCGGGGATACGCAGTATTTT
CASSLGSLGDTQYF
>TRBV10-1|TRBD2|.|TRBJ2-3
TGCGCCAGCAGTGAAGGGACTAGCGGGGCCGCTACGCAGTATTTT
CASSEGTSGAATQYF